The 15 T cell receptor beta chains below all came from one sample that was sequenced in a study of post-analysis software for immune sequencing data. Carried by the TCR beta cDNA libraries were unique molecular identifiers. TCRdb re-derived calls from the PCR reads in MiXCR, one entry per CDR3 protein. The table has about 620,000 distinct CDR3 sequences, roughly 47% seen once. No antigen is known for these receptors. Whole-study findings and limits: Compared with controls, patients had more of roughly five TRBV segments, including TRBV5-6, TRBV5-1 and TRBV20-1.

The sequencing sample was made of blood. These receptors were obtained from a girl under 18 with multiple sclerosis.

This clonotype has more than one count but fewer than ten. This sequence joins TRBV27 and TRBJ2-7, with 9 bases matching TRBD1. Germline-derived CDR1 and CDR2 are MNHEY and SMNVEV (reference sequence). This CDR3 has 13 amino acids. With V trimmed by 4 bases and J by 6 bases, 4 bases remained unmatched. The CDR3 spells CASSSMTGGEQYF. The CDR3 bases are TGTGCCAGCAGTTCTATGACAGGGGGCGAGCAGTACTTC.

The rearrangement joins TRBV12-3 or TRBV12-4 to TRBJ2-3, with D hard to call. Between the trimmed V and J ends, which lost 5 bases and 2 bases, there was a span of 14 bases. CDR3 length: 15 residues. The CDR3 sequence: CASSDTGSNTDTQYF. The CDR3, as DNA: TGTGCCAGCAGTGACACCGGATCTAACACAGATACGCAGTATTTT.

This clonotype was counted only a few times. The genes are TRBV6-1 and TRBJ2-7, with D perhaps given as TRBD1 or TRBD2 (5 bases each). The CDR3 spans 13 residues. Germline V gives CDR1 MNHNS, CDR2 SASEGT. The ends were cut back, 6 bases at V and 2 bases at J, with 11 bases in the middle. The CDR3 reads CASRVPGPYEQYF. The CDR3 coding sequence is TGTGCCAGCAGAGTCCCGGGGCCCTACGAGCAGTACTTC.

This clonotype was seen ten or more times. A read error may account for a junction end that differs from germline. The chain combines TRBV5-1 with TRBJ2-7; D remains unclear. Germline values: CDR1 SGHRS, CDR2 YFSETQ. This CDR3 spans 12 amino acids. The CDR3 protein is CASRTDSYEQYF. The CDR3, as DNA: TGTGCCAGCAGGACGGACTCCTACGAGCAGTACTTC. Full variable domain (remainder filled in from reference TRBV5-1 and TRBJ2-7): KAGVTQTPRYLIKTRGQQVTLSCSPISGHRSVSWYQQTPGQGLQFLFEYFSETQRNKGNFPGRFSGRQFSNSRSEMNVSTLELGDSALYLCASRTDSYEQYFGPGTRLTVT.

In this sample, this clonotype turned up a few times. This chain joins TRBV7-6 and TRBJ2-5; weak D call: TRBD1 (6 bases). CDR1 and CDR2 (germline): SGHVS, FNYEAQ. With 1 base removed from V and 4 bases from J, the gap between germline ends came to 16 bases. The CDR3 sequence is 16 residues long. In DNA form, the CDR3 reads TGTGCCAGCAGCTTAGGCAGGGGCGGGTTAGGAGAGACCCAGTACTTC. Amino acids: CASSLGRGGLGETQYF.

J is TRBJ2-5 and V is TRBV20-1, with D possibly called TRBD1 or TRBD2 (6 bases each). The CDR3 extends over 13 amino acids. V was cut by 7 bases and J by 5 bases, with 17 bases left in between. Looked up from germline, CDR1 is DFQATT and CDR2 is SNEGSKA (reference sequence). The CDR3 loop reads CSGAWGAGETQYF. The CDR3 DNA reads TGCAGTGGGGCGTGGGGGGCTGGTGAGACCCAGTACTTC.

The CDR3 sequence is CASSSNKGPVVNQPQHF. The DNA of the CDR3 is TGTGCCAGCAGCTCAAACAAAGGACCTGTGGTGAATCAGCCCCAGCATTTT. The rearrangement uses TRBV7-9 and TRBJ1-5; no reliable D call. Germline values: CDR1 SEHNR, CDR2 FQNEAQ (reference sequence). The V end was cut by 4 bases, the J end by 4 bases, with 20 bases between. The CDR3 is made up of 17 amino acids.

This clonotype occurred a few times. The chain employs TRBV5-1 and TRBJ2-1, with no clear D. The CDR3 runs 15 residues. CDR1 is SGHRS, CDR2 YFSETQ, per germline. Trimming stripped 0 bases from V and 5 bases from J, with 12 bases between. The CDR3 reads CASSLVWHPHNEQFF. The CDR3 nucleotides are TGCGCCAGCAGCTTGGTCTGGCATCCACACAATGAGCAGTTCTTC. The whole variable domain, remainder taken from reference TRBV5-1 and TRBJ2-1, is KAGVTQTPRYLIKTRGQQVTLSCSPISGHRSVSWYQQTPGQGLQFLFEYFSETQRNKGNFPGRFSGRQFSNSRSEMNVSTLELGDSALYLCASSLVWHPHNEQFFGPGTRLTVL.

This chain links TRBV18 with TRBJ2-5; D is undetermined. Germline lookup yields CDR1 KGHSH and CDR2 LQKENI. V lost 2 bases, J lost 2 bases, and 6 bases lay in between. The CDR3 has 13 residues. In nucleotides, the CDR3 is TGTGCCAGCTCACCAACCCTTCAAGAGACCCAGTACTTC. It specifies CASSPTLQETQYF.

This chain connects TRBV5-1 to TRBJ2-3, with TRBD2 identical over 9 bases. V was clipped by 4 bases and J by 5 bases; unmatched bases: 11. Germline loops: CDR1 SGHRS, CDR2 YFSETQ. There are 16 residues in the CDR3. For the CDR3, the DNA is TGCGCCAGCAGCCCGGTAGTAGCGGGGGCGGTAGATACGCAGTATTTT. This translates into CASSPVVAGAVDTQYF.

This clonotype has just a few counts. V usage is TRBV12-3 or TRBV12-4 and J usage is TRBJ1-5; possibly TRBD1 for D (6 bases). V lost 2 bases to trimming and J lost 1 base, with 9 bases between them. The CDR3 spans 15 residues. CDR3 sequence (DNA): TGTGCCAGCAGTTTAATGGGGGCGAGCAATCAGCCCCAGCATTTT. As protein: CASSLMGASNQPQHF.

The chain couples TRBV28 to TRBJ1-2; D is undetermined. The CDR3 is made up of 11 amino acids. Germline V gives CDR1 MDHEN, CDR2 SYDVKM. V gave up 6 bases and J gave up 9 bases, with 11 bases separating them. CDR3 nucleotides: TGTGCCAGCAGACTCGACAATCGCTACACCTTC. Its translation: CASRLDNRYTF.

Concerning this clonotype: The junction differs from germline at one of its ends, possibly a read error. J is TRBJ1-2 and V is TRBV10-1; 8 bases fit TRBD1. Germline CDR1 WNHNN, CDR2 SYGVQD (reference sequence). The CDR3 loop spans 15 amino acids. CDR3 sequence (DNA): TGTGCCATCAGGGGGCAGGGGGCGAATTCGGATGGCTACACCTTC. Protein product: CAIRGQGANSDGYTF.

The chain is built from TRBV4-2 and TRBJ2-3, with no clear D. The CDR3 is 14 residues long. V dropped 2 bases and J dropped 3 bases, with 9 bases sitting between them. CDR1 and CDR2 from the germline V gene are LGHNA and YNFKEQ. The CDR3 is CASSQNSGTDTQYF. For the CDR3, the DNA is TGTGCCAGCAGCCAAAACTCCGGGACAGATACGCAGTATTTT.

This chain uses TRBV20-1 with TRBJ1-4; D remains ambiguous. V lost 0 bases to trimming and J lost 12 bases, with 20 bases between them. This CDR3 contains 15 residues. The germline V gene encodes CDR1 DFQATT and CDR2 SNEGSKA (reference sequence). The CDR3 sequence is CSARDSDRSLKELFF. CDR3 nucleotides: TGCAGTGCTAGAGATTCGGACCGCTCTCTGAAGGAACTGTTTTTT.